This T cell receptor (beta chain) appears in the sequencing data of a study of cytomegalovirus exposure and HLA in healthy donors. On this clone: What it recognizes is unknown.

V lost 4 bases and J lost 5, with 14 bases in between. The CDR3 is 14 residues long. Germline CDR1 and CDR2: LNHDA and SQIVND (reference sequence). General study findings and limits: Immune exposure was documented only through CMV serostatus.

With 60 Vbeta and 13 Jbeta primers, the PCR was carried out. The assay was immunoSEQ multiplex PCR, and TCRdb's table has in-frame clones only and misses some. The table has approximately 82,000 clones, about two thirds seen once; the top ten hold 5.5%. The TCR comes from a woman aged 30 to 39 in good health and CMV-seropositive. The chain combines TRBV19 with TRBJ1-1; TRBD1 might be the D (5 bases). The sequenced sample was PBMCs. CDR3: CASSTKGPGTEAFF. For the CDR3, the DNA is TGTGCCAGTAGTACCAAAGGCCCAGGGACTGAAGCTTTCTTT.